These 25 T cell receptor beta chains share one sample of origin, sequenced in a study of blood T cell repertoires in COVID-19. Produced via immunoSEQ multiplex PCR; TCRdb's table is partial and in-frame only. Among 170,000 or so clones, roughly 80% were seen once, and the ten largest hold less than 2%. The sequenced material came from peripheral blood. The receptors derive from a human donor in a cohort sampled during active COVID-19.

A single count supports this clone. The CDR3 nucleotides are TGTGCCAGCAGGGCAGGGCGTGGCTATGGCTACACCTTC. As protein: CASRAGRGYGYTF. The chain couples TRBV28 to TRBJ1-2, with D tentatively TRBD1 (5 bases). CDR1 and CDR2 (germline): MDHEN, SYDVKM. Trimming removed 6 bases at V and 4 bases at J, with 12 bases between. The CDR3 is 13 amino acids.

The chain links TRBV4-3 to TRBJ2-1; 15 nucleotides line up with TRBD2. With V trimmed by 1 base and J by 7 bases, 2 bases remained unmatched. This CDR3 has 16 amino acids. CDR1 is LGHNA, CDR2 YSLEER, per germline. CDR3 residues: CASSQAGTSGRNEQFF. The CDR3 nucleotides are TGCGCCAGCAGCCAAGCCGGGACTAGCGGGAGGAATGAGCAGTTCTTC.

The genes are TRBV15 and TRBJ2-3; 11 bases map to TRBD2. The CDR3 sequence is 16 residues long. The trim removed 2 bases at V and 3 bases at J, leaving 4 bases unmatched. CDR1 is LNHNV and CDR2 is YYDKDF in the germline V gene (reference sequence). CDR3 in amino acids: CATSRQASGRTDTQYF. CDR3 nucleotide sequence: TGTGCCACCAGCAGACAGGCTAGCGGGAGGACAGATACGCAGTATTTT.

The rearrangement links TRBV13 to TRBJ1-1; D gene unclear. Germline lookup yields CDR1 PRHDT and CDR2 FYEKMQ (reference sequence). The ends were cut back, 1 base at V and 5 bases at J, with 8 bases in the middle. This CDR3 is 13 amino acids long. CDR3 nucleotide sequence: TGTGCCAGCAGCTTAGTCTCCGGGACTGAAGCTTTCTTT. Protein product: CASSLVSGTEAFF. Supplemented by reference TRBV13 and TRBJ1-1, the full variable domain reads AAGVIQSPRHLIKEKRETATLKCYPIPRHDTVYWYQQGPGQDPQFLISFYEKMQSDKGSIPDRFSAQQFSDYHSELNMSSLELGDSALYFCASSLVSGTEAFFGQGTRLTVV.

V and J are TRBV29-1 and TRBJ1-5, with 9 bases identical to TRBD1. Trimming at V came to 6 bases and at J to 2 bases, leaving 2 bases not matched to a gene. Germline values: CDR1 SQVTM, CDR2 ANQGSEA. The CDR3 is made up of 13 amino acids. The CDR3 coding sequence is TGCAGCGTGACAGGGGGAGGCAATCAGCCCCAGCATTTT. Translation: CSVTGGGNQPQHF.

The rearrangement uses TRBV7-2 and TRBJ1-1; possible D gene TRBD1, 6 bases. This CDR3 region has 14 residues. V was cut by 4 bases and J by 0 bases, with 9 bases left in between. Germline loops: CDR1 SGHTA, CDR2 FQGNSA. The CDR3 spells CASSSTGMNTEAFF. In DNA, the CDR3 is TGTGCCAGCAGCTCGACAGGTATGAACACTGAAGCTTTCTTT.

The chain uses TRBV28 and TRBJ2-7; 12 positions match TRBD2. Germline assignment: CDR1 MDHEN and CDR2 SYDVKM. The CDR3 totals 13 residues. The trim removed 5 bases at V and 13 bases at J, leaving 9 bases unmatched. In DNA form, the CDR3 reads TGTGCCAGCAGTCAACTAGCGGGAGGCGAGGGTTACTTC. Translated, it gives CASSQLAGGEGYF.

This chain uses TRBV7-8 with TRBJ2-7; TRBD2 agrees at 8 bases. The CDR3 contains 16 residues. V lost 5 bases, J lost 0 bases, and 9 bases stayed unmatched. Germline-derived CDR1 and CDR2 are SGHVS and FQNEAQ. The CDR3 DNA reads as TGTGCCAGCAGCCGCGTAGCGGGAAAAACCTCCTACGAGCAGTACTTC. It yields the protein CASSRVAGKTSYEQYF.

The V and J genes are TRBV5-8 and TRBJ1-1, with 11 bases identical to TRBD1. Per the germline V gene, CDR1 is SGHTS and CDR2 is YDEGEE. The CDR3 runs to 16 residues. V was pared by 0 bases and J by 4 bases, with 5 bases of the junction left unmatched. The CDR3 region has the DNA TGTGCCAGCAGCTTGGGCCCCGGGACAGGGGGCACTGAAGCTTTCTTT. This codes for CASSLGPGTGGTEAFF.

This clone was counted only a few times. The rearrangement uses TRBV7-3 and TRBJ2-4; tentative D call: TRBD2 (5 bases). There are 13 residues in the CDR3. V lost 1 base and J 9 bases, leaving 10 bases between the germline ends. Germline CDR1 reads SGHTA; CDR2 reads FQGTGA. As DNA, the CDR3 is TGTGCCAGCAGCTTAAGCCCCGGGGTCATTCAGTACTTC. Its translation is CASSLSPGVIQYF.

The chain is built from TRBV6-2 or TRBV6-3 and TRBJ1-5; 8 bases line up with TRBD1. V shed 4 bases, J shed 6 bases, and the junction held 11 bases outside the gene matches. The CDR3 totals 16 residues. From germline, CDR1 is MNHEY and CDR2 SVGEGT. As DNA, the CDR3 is TGTGCCAGCAGTTTCCACCGGGACAGGCGAATTCAGCCCCAGCATTTT. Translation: CASSFHRDRRIQPQHF.

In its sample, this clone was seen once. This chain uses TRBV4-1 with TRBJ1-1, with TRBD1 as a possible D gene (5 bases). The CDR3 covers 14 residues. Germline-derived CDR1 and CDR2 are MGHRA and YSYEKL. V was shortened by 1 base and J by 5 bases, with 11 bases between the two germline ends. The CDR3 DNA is TGCGCCAGCAGCCAAGGCCCCCCAGGGACTGAAGCTTTCTTT. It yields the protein CASSQGPPGTEAFF.

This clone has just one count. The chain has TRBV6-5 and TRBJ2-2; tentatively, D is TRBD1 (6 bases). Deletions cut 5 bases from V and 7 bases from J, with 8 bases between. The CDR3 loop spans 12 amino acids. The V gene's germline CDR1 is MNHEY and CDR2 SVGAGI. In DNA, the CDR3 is TGTGCCAGCAGTAAGGGACACGGGGAGCTGTTTTTT. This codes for CASSKGHGELFF.

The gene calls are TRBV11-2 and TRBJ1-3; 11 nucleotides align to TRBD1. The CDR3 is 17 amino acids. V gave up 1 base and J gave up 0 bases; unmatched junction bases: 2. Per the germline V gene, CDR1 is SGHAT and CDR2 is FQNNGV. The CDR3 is CASSLGTGGLSGNTIYF. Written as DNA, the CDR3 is TGTGCCAGCAGCTTAGGGACAGGGGGCCTCTCTGGAAACACCATATATTTT. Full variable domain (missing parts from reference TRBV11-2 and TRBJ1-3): EAGVAQSPRYKIIEKRQSVAFWCNPISGHATLYWYQQILGQGPKLLIQFQNNGVVDDSQLPKDRFSAERLKGVDSTLKIQPAKLEDSAVYLCASSLGTGGLSGNTIYFGEGSWLTVV.

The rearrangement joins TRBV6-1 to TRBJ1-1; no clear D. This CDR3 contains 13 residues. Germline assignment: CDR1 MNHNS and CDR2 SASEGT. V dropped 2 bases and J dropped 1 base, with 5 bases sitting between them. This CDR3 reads CASSESGNTEAFF. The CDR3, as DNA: TGTGCCAGCAGTGAATCCGGGAACACTGAAGCTTTCTTT.

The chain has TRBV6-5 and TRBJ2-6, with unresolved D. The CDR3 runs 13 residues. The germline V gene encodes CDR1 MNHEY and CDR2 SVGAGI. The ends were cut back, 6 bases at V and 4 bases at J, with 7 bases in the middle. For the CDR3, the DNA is TGTGCCAGCAGGGCCATGGGGGCCAACGTCCTGACTTTC. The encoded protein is CASRAMGANVLTF.

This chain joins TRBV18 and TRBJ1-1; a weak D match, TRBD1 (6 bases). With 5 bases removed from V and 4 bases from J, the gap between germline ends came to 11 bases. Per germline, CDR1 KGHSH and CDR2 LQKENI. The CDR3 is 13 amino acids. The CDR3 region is CASSSTGSTEAFF. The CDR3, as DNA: TGTGCCAGCTCATCGACAGGATCCACTGAAGCTTTCTTT.

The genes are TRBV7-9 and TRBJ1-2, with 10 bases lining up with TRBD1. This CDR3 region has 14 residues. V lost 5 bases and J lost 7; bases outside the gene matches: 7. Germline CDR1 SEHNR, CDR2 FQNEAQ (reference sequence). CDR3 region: CASSRDRGGLGYTF. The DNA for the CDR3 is TGTGCCAGCAGCCGGGACAGGGGAGGGCTTGGCTACACCTTC. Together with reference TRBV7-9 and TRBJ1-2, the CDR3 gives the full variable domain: DTGVSQNPRHKITKRGQNVTFRCDPISEHNRLYWYRQTLGQGPEFLTYFQNEAQLEKSRLLSDRFSAERPKGSFSTLEIQRTEQGDSAMYLCASSRDRGGLGYTFGSGTRLTVV.

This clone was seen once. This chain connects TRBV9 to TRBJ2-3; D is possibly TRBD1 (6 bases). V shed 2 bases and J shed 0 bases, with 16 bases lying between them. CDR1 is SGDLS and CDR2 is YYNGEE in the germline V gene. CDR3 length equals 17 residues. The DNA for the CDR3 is TGTGCCAGCAGCGTTACCCAGCGACAGGCTAGCACAGATACGCAGTATTTT. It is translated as CASSVTQRQASTDTQYF.

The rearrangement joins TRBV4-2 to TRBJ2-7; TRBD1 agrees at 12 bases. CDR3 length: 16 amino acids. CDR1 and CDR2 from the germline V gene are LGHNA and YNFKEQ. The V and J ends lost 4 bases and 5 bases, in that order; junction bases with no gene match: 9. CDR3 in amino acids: CASSPIPGTGGDEQYF. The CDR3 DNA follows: TGTGCCAGCAGCCCGATCCCCGGGACAGGGGGCGACGAGCAGTACTTC.

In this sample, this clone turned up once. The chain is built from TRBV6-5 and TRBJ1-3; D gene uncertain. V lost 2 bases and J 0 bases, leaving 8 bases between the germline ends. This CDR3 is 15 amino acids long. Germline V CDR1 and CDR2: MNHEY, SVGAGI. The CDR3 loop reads CASSYRQYSGNTIYF. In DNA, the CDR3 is TGTGCCAGCAGTTACCGACAATACTCTGGAAACACCATATATTTT.

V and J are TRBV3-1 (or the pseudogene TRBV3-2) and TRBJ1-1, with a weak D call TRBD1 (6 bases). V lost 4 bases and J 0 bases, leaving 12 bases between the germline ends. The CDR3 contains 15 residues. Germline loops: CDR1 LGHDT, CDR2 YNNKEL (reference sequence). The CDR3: CASSPRGTMNTEAFF. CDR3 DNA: TGTGCCAGCAGCCCTAGGGGGACCATGAACACTGAAGCTTTCTTT.

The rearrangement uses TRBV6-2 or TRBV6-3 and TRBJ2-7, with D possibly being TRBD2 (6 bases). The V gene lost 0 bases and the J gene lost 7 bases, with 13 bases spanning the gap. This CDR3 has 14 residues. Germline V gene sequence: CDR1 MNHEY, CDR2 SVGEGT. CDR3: CASSYSPDYGEQYF. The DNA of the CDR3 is TGTGCCAGCAGTTACTCGCCGGACTATGGGGAGCAGTACTTC.

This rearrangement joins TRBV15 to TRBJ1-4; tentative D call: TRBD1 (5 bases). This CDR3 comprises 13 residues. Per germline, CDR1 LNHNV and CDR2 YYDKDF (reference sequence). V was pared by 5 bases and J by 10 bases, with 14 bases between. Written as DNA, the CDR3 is TGTGCCACCAGCTGGGAGGGGATGGGAAAACTGTTTTTT. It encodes CATSWEGMGKLFF.

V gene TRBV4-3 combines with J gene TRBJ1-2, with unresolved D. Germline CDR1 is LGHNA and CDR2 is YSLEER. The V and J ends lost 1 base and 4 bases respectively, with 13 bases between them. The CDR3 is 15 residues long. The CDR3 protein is CASSQGTKPTYGYTF. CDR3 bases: TGCGCCAGCAGCCAAGGCACCAAACCTACCTATGGCTACACCTTC.